The 7 T cell receptor beta chains presented below share a single source sample, sequenced in a study of shared clonotypes between healthy human individuals (dated by TCRdb to 2020 to 2021). The receptor library was made with the immunoSEQ multiplex PCR assay. The immuneACCESS repertoire file appears here via TCRdb, limited to in-frame rearrangements. These files lack a portion of the clones; in checked studies, under half of the deficit traces to unresolved V genes, and the cause of the others is not known. In all, the sample holds roughly 500,000 clones, and about 85% of those were seen once. Around 14% of the sample is taken by the ten largest. The material sequenced was PBMCs. These receptors came from a woman aged 40 to 50 in good health. Some clones in this sample may be carry-over from other donors' samples.

The chain employs TRBV18 and TRBJ2-7, with D perhaps TRBD2 (6 bases). This CDR3 region has 14 residues. Germline CDR1 KGHSH, CDR2 LQKENI. V lost 8 bases to trimming and J lost 0 bases, with 14 bases between them. The chain's CDR3 is CASTGLRDSYEQYF. CDR3 DNA sequence: TGTGCCAGCACGGGACTCCGGGACTCCTACGAGCAGTACTTC.

This clone was picked up many times. The chain carries TRBV4-2 and TRBJ2-7; perhaps TRBD2 as D (6 bases). Trimming removed 1 base from V and 1 base from J, with 11 bases in between. CDR3 size: 15 residues. The germline gives CDR1 LGHNA, CDR2 YNFKEQ. CDR3 nucleotide sequence: TGTGCCAGCAGCCAAGCCGGGACTGATTCCTACGAGCAGTACTTC. It codes for CASSQAGTDSYEQYF.

The J gene is TRBJ1-2, the V gene TRBV4-2; unclear D gene. Germline-derived CDR1 and CDR2 are LGHNA and YNFKEQ. This CDR3 has 15 residues. The V end lost 0 bases, the J end lost 0 bases, and 8 bases lay between the germline ends. CDR3 DNA: TGTGCCAGCAGCCAAGACCCGGGATCTAACTATGGCTACACCTTC. This encodes CASSQDPGSNYGYTF.

The rearrangement joins TRBV7-8 to TRBJ1-1; no firm D call. CDR1 is SGHVS and CDR2 is FQNEAQ in the germline V gene. This CDR3 comprises 16 residues. V gave up 0 bases and J gave up 1 base, with 12 bases separating them. This CDR3 reads CASSLAVGARNTEAFF. DNA of the CDR3: TGTGCCAGCAGCTTAGCGGTCGGAGCAAGGAACACTGAAGCTTTCTTT. Drawing the rest from reference TRBV7-8 and TRBJ1-1, the complete variable domain is GAGVSQSPRYKVAKRGQDVALRCDPISGHVSLFWYQQALGQGPEFLTYFQNEAQLDKSGLPSDRFFAERPEGSVSTLKIQRTQQEDSAVYLCASSLAVGARNTEAFFGQGTRLTVV.

J is TRBJ2-7 and V is TRBV7-9, with 10 bases lining up with TRBD2. This CDR3 has 15 residues. The germline CDR1 and CDR2 sequences are SEHNR and FQNEAQ (reference sequence). The V and J ends lost 6 bases and 1 base, in that order; junction bases with no gene match: 6. CDR3 in amino acids: CASSLLAGGSYEQYF. The DNA for the CDR3 is TGTGCCAGCAGTCTTTTAGCGGGGGGATCCTACGAGCAGTACTTC.

In nucleotides, the CDR3 is TGTGCCAGCAGCCGGGAGAACACTGAAGCTTTCTTT. This codes for CASSRENTEAFF. The chain couples TRBV6-1 to TRBJ1-1; D not resolved. This CDR3 is built from 12 residues. The ends were cut back, 6 bases at V and 1 base at J, with 6 bases in the middle. Germline CDR1 and CDR2: MNHNS and SASEGT.

The chain uses TRBV27 and TRBJ1-2, with TRBD1 matching 9 bases. V dropped 2 bases and J dropped 4; count of bases not matched to a gene: 11. This CDR3 comprises 17 residues. Per the germline V gene, CDR1 is MNHEY and CDR2 is SMNVEV (reference sequence). The CDR3 DNA is TGTGCCAGCAGTTTACAGACCTCCGGGACAGGGCGCTATGGCTACACCTTC. Translated: CASSLQTSGTGRYGYTF.